What follows are 13 T cell receptor beta chains derived from one specimen sequenced in a study of blood T cell repertoires in COVID-19 (TCRdb year 2020). Library creation used the immunoSEQ multiplex PCR assay. Imported from immuneACCESS, the table was reduced by TCRdb to in-frame sequences with V and J called. These copies leave out some clones; in studies compared against another copy, an unresolved V gene accounts for under half, and the cause of the remainder is not known. A total of around 380,000 clones appear in this sample, more than 70% of them only once. The ten largest clones represent roughly 1.4% of the sample. The material sequenced was PBMCs or T cells enriched from blood (not recorded which). Every receptor here comes from a young man who had recovered from COVID-19.

The chain is built from TRBV6-2 or TRBV6-3 and TRBJ1-4; D is unclear. The V end lost 6 bases, the J end lost 3 bases, and 11 bases lay between the germline ends. The CDR3 contains 14 residues. Germline V gives CDR1 MNHEY, CDR2 SVGEGT. Here the CDR3 reads CASSEVRSNEKLFF. The CDR3 bases are TGTGCCAGCAGCGAAGTGCGGTCTAATGAAAAACTGTTTTTT.

This CDR3 is CASTFLGDTEAFF. CDR3 nucleotides: TGTGCCAGCACTTTTCTAGGGGACACTGAAGCTTTCTTT. This sequence joins TRBV2 and TRBJ1-1, with D possibly TRBD1 on 5 matching bases. The CDR3 totals 13 residues. CDR1 SNHLY and CDR2 FYNNEI come from the germline V gene. V gave up 7 bases and J gave up 3 bases, with 12 bases separating them.

There are a few counts of this clone. The V call is TRBV4-1, the J call TRBJ2-3, with 7 bases matching TRBD1. Unmatched junction bases numbered 6, after V lost 0 bases and J lost 6 bases. Germline V gene lookup returns CDR1 MGHRA and CDR2 YSYEKL. CDR3 length equals 15 residues. As DNA, the CDR3 is TGCGCCAGCAGCCAAGATAGACAGGGTTGGGATACGCAGTATTTT. It codes for CASSQDRQGWDTQYF.

Turning to this clone: Different DNA sequences within this sample yield the same CDR3. CDR3: CASSRTGRTEAFF. CDR3 sequence (DNA): TGTGCCAGTAGTAGAACAGGGCGCACTGAAGCTTTCTTT. J is TRBJ1-1 and V is TRBV19; TRBD1 is a possible D gene (6 bases). Germline CDR1 is LNHDA and CDR2 is SQIVND (reference sequence). The CDR3 spans 13 residues. Trimming took 4 bases from V and 4 from J, leaving 10 bases between them.

The chain links TRBV5-1 to TRBJ1-5; perhaps TRBD1 as D (6 bases). Trimming took 0 bases from V and 6 from J, leaving 13 bases between them. The CDR3 has 15 residues. The germline gives CDR1 SGHRS, CDR2 YFSETQ. CDR3 sequence reads: CASSLDSQGGQPQHF. CDR3 nucleotides: TGCGCCAGCAGCTTGGACTCTCAAGGGGGTCAGCCCCAGCATTTT.

This clone was detected only once. The rearrangement joins TRBV18 to TRBJ2-5; tentatively, D is TRBD1 (6 bases). The CDR3 loop spans 14 amino acids. Trimming cost V 2 bases and J 1 base, with 8 bases left between them. The V gene's germline CDR1 is KGHSH and CDR2 LQKENI. The CDR3 sequence: CASSPMGAQETQYF. The CDR3 DNA is TGTGCCAGCTCACCAATGGGGGCCCAAGAGACCCAGTACTTC.

The V and J genes are TRBV10-3 and TRBJ2-2; TRBD2 matches 13 bases. The CDR3 is made up of 17 amino acids. V trimming: 6 bases; J trimming: 1 base; junction bases outside the gene matches: 5. CDR1 and CDR2 from the germline V gene are ENHRY and SYGVKD. CDR3 sequence: CAISFGLAGVNTGELFF. In DNA form, the CDR3 reads TGTGCCATCAGCTTCGGACTAGCGGGGGTGAACACCGGGGAGCTGTTTTTT.

The gene calls are TRBV19 and TRBJ2-2; D not resolved. The germline V and J ends were trimmed by 6 bases and 4 bases, with 15 bases remaining between them. The CDR3 runs to 15 residues. The germline V gene has CDR1 LNHDA and CDR2 SQIVND (reference sequence). CDR3 amino acids: CASSIMSSSTGELFF. The CDR3, as DNA: TGTGCCAGTAGCATTATGAGTAGCTCCACCGGGGAGCTGTTTTTT. Using reference TRBV19 and TRBJ2-2 for the parts outside the CDR3, the full variable domain is DGGITQSPKYLFRKEGQNVTLSCEQNLNHDAMYWYRQDPGQGLRLIYYSQIVNDFQKGDIAEGYSVSREKKESFPLTVTSAQKNPTAFYLCASSIMSSSTGELFFGEGSRLTVL.

The rearrangement joins TRBV6-5 to TRBJ2-7; 7 bases are a match to TRBD2. Trimming cost V 6 bases and J 2 bases; bases outside gene matches: 10. CDR1 is MNHEY, CDR2 SVGAGI, per germline. The CDR3 extends over 15 amino acids. CDR3 in amino acids: CASSLSSGDTYEQYF. The CDR3 nucleotides are TGTGCCAGCAGCCTTTCGAGCGGGGATACCTACGAGCAGTACTTC.

The CDR3, as DNA: TGTGCCAGCAGCTTAGGCCCTTTAACGGACGAGCAGTACTTC. It codes for CASSLGPLTDEQYF. The chain has TRBV7-6 and TRBJ2-7; D uncertain. CDR1 is SGHVS and CDR2 is FNYEAQ in the germline V gene. The CDR3 is made up of 14 amino acids. Trimming removed 1 base from V and 5 bases from J, with 12 bases in between.

V usage is TRBV4-2 and J usage is TRBJ1-1, with no clear D. The CDR3 spans 13 residues. Between the trimmed V and J ends, which lost 1 base and 4 bases, there was a span of 7 bases. Per the germline V gene, CDR1 is LGHNA and CDR2 is YNFKEQ. CDR3 residues: CASSQVPGTEAFF. The DNA for the CDR3 is TGTGCCAGCAGCCAAGTACCGGGCACTGAAGCTTTCTTT.

This clone was counted between two and nine times. This chain links TRBV7-9 with TRBJ1-3; 7 bases match TRBD1. This CDR3 region has 14 residues. Per the germline V gene, CDR1 is SEHNR and CDR2 is FQNEAQ (reference sequence). With 8 bases clipped from V and 2 bases from J, the junction kept 6 bases outside the gene matches. This CDR3 is CASAWRGPGNTIYF. CDR3 nucleotide sequence: TGTGCCAGCGCGTGGAGGGGGCCTGGAAACACCATATATTTT.

The V call is TRBV2, the J call TRBJ2-2; TRBD1 matches at 8 bases. The CDR3 sequence is 14 residues long. Trimming cost V 8 bases and J 4 bases; bases outside gene matches: 6. CDR1 SNHLY and CDR2 FYNNEI come from the germline V gene. CDR3 in amino acids: CASLIQGGTGELFF. For the CDR3, the DNA is TGTGCCAGCCTTATACAGGGGGGCACCGGGGAGCTGTTTTTT.